These T cell receptor beta chains were read from a single sample in a study of T cells in Graves' hyperthyroidism and ophthalmopathy. TCRdb called the multiplex PCR reads again in MiXCR, with one record for every CDR3 protein. The sample consists of about 570,000 distinct CDR3 sequences, 14% of them appearing once. Sequencing was performed on blood. These receptors all come from a woman aged 35 to 49 with Graves' hyperthyroidism. Each CDR3 is given with its conserved first and last residue. The D gene is left open where the match is weak. Clone sizes are given selectively: once, few, many, or a class where the clone is expanded.

j_call | clone_size | d_call | v_call | cdr3_aa | cdr3_nt
TRBJ2-7 | . | TRBD1 | TRBV6-1 | CASKSDRGTFDEQYF | TGTGCCAGCAAATCGGACAGGGGGACGTTCGACGAGCAGTACTTC
TRBJ2-6 | few | . | TRBV20-1 | CSARHLHDTGANVLTF | TGCAGTGCAAGACACCTCCACGATACTGGGGCCAACGTCCTGACTTTC
TRBJ2-5 | many | . | TRBV6-1 | CASNPDRIGGKTQYF | TGTGCCAGCAACCCCGACAGGATCGGGGGTAAGACCCAGTACTTC
TRBJ2-7 | . | . | TRBV18 | CASSRGWGGAFYEQYF | TGTGCCAGCTCACGCGGCTGGGGGGGCGCCTTCTACGAGCAGTACTTC
TRBJ2-2 | many | TRBD2 | TRBV7-9 | CASSLVAGDPGELFF | TGTGCCAGCAGCTTAGTTGCGGGAGACCCCGGGGAGCTGTTTTTT
TRBJ1-2 | few | . | TRBV5-1 | CASSWDPRGQNGYTF | TGCGCCAGCAGCTGGGACCCACGGGGGCAGAATGGCTACACCTTC
TRBJ1-4 | few | . | TRBV10-3 | CAIRNMGANEKLFF | TGTGCCATCAGGAACATGGGAGCTAATGAAAAACTGTTTTTT
TRBJ2-7 | . | . | TRBV5-1 | CASSLSATAYEQYF | TGCGCCAGCAGCTTGTCGGCTACGGCCTACGAGCAGTACTTC
TRBJ2-7 | many | TRBD1 | TRBV7-9 | CASSPTGGEQYF | TGTGCCAGCAGCCCTACAGGGGGCGAGCAGTACTTC
TRBJ2-3 | many | . | TRBV5-1 | CASSSRTESTDTQYF | TGCGCCAGCAGCTCCCGGACAGAAAGCACAGATACGCAGTATTTT
TRBJ2-6 | . | . | TRBV12-3/TRBV12-4 | CASSNRSSGANVLTF | TGTGCCAGCAGTAATAGAAGCTCTGGGGCCAACGTCCTGACTTTC
TRBJ1-1 | many | TRBD1 | TRBV11-1 | CASSYGTANTEAFF | TGTGCCAGCAGCTACGGGACAGCGAACACTGAAGCTTTCTTT
TRBJ1-6 | . | . | TRBV3-1 | CASSQEDVPFGNSPLHF | TGTGCCAGCAGCCAAGAAGACGTGCCCTTTGGGAATTCACCCCTCCACTTT
TRBJ2-1 | many | . | TRBV13 | CASSFGDLLSYNEQFF | TGTGCCAGCAGCTTCGGGGACCTACTTTCCTACAATGAGCAGTTCTTC
TRBJ2-7 | . | . | TRBV27 | CASSPSRDWASEQYF | TGTGCCAGCAGCCCGTCCCGGGACTGGGCTAGTGAGCAGTACTTC
TRBJ2-2 | . | TRBD1 | TRBV6-1 | CASSSRTGAGELFF | TGTGCCAGCAGCTCCCGGACAGGGGCAGGGGAGCTGTTTTTT
TRBJ2-5 | . | . | TRBV7-2 | CASSLARQAGTQYF | TGTGCCAGCAGCTTAGCGCGGCAGGCGGGGACCCAGTACTTC
TRBJ2-1 | few | . | TRBV13 | CASSFNVPSYNEQFF | TGTGCCAGCAGCTTTAATGTACCCTCCTACAATGAGCAGTTCTTC
TRBJ2-5 | . | . | TRBV7-2 | CASSLRAETQYF | TGTGCCAGCAGCTTAAGGGCAGAGACCCAGTACTTC
TRBJ2-1 | . | TRBD1 | TRBV10-1 | CASSTGGEQFF | TGCGCCAGCAGCACAGGGGGTGAGCAGTTCTTC
TRBJ2-1 | few | TRBD1 | TRBV19 | CASSTRTGLGEQFF | TGTGCCAGTAGTACCCGGACAGGGTTAGGGGAGCAGTTCTTC
TRBJ1-2 | few | . | TRBV7-9 | CASSLSIRTAGSGYTF | TGTGCCAGCAGCTTATCCATACGGACTGCGGGGTCTGGCTACACCTTC
TRBJ2-5 | many | TRBD2 | TRBV7-3 | CASSLMAGGETQYF | TGTGCCAGCAGCTTAATGGCGGGAGGAGAGACCCAGTACTTC
TRBJ2-5 | many | . | TRBV3-1 | CASSQGMAVSAGETQYF | TGTGCCAGCAGCCAAGGAATGGCGGTCTCGGCCGGGGAGACCCAGTACTTC
TRBJ2-5 | many | TRBD2 | TRBV20-1 | CSASPAGEGETQYF | TGCAGTGCTAGCCCGGCGGGAGAGGGTGAGACCCAGTACTTC
TRBJ2-2 | many | TRBD2 | TRBV20-1 | CSASGLTNTGELFF | TGCAGTGCTTCGGGACTAACTAACACCGGGGAGCTGTTTTTT
TRBJ1-2 | many | . | TRBV9 | CASSLREDPTYGYTF | TGTGCCAGCAGCTTACGGGAGGATCCTACTTATGGCTACACCTTC
TRBJ1-6 | few | . | TRBV7-9 | CASSPMGRSSYNSPLHF | TGTGCCAGCAGCCCCATGGGCCGGAGCTCCTATAATTCACCCCTCCACTTT
TRBJ1-2 | many | . | TRBV6-1 | CASSEDLTLRYGYTF | TGTGCCAGCAGTGAAGATCTGACCCTTCGTTATGGCTACACCTTC
TRBJ2-1 | . | TRBD1 | TRBV6-1 | CASSEGTGYNEQFF | TGTGCCAGCAGTGAGGGGACAGGCTACAATGAGCAGTTCTTC
TRBJ2-7 | many | . | TRBV30 | CAWRTRSYEQYF | TGTGCCTGGAGAACCCGATCCTACGAGCAGTACTTC
TRBJ2-1 | . | . | TRBV29-1 | CSVDGSRRQSSYNEQFF | TGCAGCGTTGACGGGTCCAGGCGGCAAAGCTCCTACAATGAGCAGTTCTTC
TRBJ2-5 | . | . | TRBV6-1 | CASTPFGKETQYF | TGTGCCAGCACGCCCTTTGGGAAGGAGACCCAGTACTTC
TRBJ1-6 | few | . | TRBV7-9 | CASSPPSAGGETQYF | TGTGCCAGCAGCCCCCCGTCGGCGGGAGGAGAGACCCAGTACTTT
TRBJ2-7 | many | . | TRBV7-2 | CASSLASGQSSYEQYF | TGTGCCAGCAGCTTAGCTAGCGGCCAGAGCTCCTACGAGCAGTACTTC
TRBJ1-1 | many | . | TRBV30 | CAWSARRVNTEAFF | TGTGCCTGGAGTGCCCGCAGGGTGAACACTGAAGCTTTCTTT
TRBJ1-1 | . | . | TRBV28 | CASSFGGQRPMNTEAFF | TGTGCCAGCAGTTTTGGTGGCCAGAGGCCCATGAACACTGAAGCTTTCTTT
TRBJ2-1 | many | . | TRBV4-1 | CASSPTPHNEQFF | TGCGCCAGCAGCCCCACTCCCCACAATGAGCAGTTCTTC
TRBJ2-2 | many | TRBD2 | TRBV7-8 | CASRPTWTSGRNTGELFF | TGTGCCAGCAGGCCGACCTGGACTAGCGGGAGGAACACCGGGGAGCTGTTTTTT
TRBJ2-1 | . | TRBD2 | TRBV7-2 | CASRLAGENNEQFF | TGTGCCAGCAGGCTAGCGGGAGAGAACAATGAGCAGTTCTTC
TRBJ2-7 | many | TRBD2 | TRBV28 | CASSPPRLAGVPYEQYF | TGTGCCAGCAGTCCGCCCCGACTAGCGGGCGTCCCTTACGAGCAGTACTTC
TRBJ2-3 | . | TRBD2 | TRBV5-1 | CASSGGLAAKTDTQYF | TGCGCCAGCAGCGGGGGACTAGCGGCAAAGACAGATACGCAGTATTTT
TRBJ2-5 | once | TRBD2 | TRBV5-1 | CASSLAASSGTQETQYF | TGCGCCAGCAGCTTGGCCGCTTCTAGCGGGACCCAAGAGACCCAGTACTTC
TRBJ1-1 | many | TRBD1 | TRBV28 | CASSSRDRGFDTEAFF | TGTGCCAGCAGTTCCCGGGACAGGGGCTTTGACACTGAAGCTTTCTTT
TRBJ1-1 | many | . | TRBV7-6 | CASSLASGMNTEAFF | TGTGCCAGCAGCTTAGCCTCAGGGATGAACACTGAAGCTTTCTTT
TRBJ2-2 | . | . | TRBV3-1 | CASGKGGNTGELFF | TGTGCCAGCGGTAAGGGCGGAAACACCGGGGAGCTGTTTTTT
TRBJ2-1 | many | TRBD2 | TRBV11-3 | CASSALAGGYEQFF | TGTGCCAGCAGCGCCCTAGCGGGAGGGTATGAGCAGTTCTTC
TRBJ2-7 | few | TRBD2 | TRBV5-8 | CASSLTSGSSEQYF | TGTGCCAGCAGCTTGACTAGCGGGAGTTCCGAGCAGTACTTC
TRBJ2-1 | few | TRBD1 | TRBV6-1 | CASSDGQGWYNEQFF | TGTGCCAGCAGTGACGGACAGGGATGGTACAATGAGCAGTTCTTC
TRBJ2-1 | many | TRBD2 | TRBV20-1 | CSAREGLGHNEQFF | TGCAGTGCTAGGGAGGGACTAGGACACAATGAGCAGTTCTTC
TRBJ1-1 | many | . | TRBV27 | CASSPTTMNTEAFF | TGTGCCAGCAGTCCTACGACCATGAACACTGAAGCTTTCTTT
TRBJ2-7 | many | TRBD2 | TRBV19 | CASRTGLAGKSGAYEQYF | TGTGCCAGTAGAACGGGACTAGCGGGGAAGTCCGGGGCCTACGAGCAGTACTTC
TRBJ2-7 | many | TRBD1 | TRBV2 | CASSVGQGVYEQYF | TGTGCCAGCAGTGTGGGACAGGGTGTCTACGAGCAGTACTTC
TRBJ1-4 | . | . | TRBV27 | CASSFTGTNEKLFF | TGTGCCAGCAGTTTTACTGGAACTAATGAAAAACTGTTTTTT